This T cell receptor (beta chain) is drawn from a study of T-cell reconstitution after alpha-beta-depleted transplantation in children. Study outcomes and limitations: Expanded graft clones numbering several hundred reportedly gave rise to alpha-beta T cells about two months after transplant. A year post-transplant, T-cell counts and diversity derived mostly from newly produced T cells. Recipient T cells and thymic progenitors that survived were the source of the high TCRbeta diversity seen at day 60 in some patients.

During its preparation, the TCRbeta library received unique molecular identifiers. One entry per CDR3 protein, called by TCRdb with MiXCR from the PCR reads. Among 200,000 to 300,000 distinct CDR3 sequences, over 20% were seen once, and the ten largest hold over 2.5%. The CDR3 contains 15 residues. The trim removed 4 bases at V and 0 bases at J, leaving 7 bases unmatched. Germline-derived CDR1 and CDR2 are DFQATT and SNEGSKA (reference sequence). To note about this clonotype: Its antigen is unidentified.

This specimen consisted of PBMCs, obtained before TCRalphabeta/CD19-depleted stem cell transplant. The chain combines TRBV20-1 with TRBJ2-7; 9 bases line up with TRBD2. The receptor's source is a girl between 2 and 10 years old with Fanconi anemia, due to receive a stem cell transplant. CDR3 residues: CSATTTSGHSYEQYF. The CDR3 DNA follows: TGCAGTGCTACAACAACTAGCGGGCACTCCTACGAGCAGTACTTC.